These 20 T cell receptor beta chains were all obtained from the same sample, sequenced in a study of blood T cell repertoires in COVID-19. This table comes from immunoSEQ multiplex PCR, and its TCRdb copy is limited to in-frame clones, with some not included. The table records approximately 80,000 clones, about four fifths of them present only once. The sequenced material came from peripheral blood. The receptors here all came from a woman between 70 and 85 years old with acute or convalescent COVID-19.

The chain carries TRBV6-5 and TRBJ1-2; no clear D gene. Trimming left V 5 bases short and J 0 bases short, with 7 bases between. CDR1 is MNHEY and CDR2 is SVGAGI in the germline V gene. The length of the CDR3 is 13 residues. The DNA for the CDR3 is TGTGCCAGCAGTCAGGAAGCTAACTATGGCTACACCTTC. It codes for CASSQEANYGYTF.

J is TRBJ2-5 and V is TRBV7-9; D may be TRBD1 (5 bases). Germline assignment: CDR1 SEHNR and CDR2 FQNEAQ (reference sequence). Trimming stripped 1 base from V and 5 bases from J, with 5 bases between. The CDR3 contains 12 residues. The CDR3 coding sequence is TGTGCCAGCAGCTTAGACAGGGAGACCCAGTACTTC. Its translation: CASSLDRETQYF.

The rearrangement joins TRBV29-1 to TRBJ2-3; D unresolved. Germline V gene sequence: CDR1 SQVTM, CDR2 ANQGSEA. There are 13 residues in the CDR3. Trimming took off 0 bases at V and 0 bases at J, with 4 bases between the two ends. Here the CDR3 reads CSVEDRSTDTQYF. The CDR3 DNA reads as TGCAGCGTTGAAGACAGGAGCACAGATACGCAGTATTTT.

The gene calls are TRBV30 and TRBJ1-1; TRBD1 matches at 8 bases. The CDR3 is 15 residues long. The V gene end was trimmed by 1 base and the J gene end by 1 base; junction bases not matched to a gene: 5. Looked up from germline, CDR1 is GTSNPN and CDR2 is SVGIG (reference sequence). The CDR3 sequence: CAWSGTGSANTEAFF. The CDR3 DNA is TGTGCCTGGAGTGGGACAGGGAGCGCGAACACTGAAGCTTTCTTT.

This clone was observed once. The genes are TRBV6-5 and TRBJ1-5; TRBD1 agrees at 12 bases. The CDR3 totals 15 residues. V was clipped by 6 bases and J by 1 base; unmatched bases: 1. The germline gives CDR1 MNHEY, CDR2 SVGAGI. CDR3 protein: CASRGQGASNQPQHF. The CDR3 DNA is TGTGCCAGCAGGGGACAGGGGGCGAGCAATCAGCCCCAGCATTTT.

The chain has TRBV28 and TRBJ1-5, with D perhaps matching TRBD1 (5 bases). The CDR3 spans 17 residues. V dropped 6 bases and J dropped 7 bases, with 25 bases sitting between them. Germline V gene sequence: CDR1 MDHEN, CDR2 SYDVKM. The CDR3 here is CASRTAGSQSLWQPQHF. DNA for the CDR3: TGTGCCAGCAGGACCGCAGGGTCTCAATCCTTATGGCAGCCCCAGCATTTT. Using reference TRBV28 and TRBJ1-5 for the parts outside the CDR3, the full variable domain is DVKVTQSSRYLVKRTGEKVFLECVQDMDHENMFWYRQDPGLGLRLIYFSYDVKMKEKGDIPEGYSVSREKKERFSLILESASTNQTSMYLCASRTAGSQSLWQPQHFGDGTRLSIL.

The chain joins TRBV28 to TRBJ1-2; 7 nucleotides line up with TRBD1. The junction had 14 bases not matched to a gene; V was cut back by 5 bases and J by 5 bases. This CDR3 is 16 amino acids long. From germline, CDR1 is MDHEN and CDR2 SYDVKM. CDR3 coding DNA: TGTGCCAGCAGTCCCGGCGGGGTCAGGGGGAATTATGGCTACACCTTC. This sequence encodes CASSPGGVRGNYGYTF.

This clone was seen a single time. The J gene is TRBJ1-1, the V gene TRBV6-6; D is ambiguous. The V end was cut by 5 bases, the J end by 3 bases, with 22 bases between. The CDR3 sequence is 17 residues long. Germline assignment: CDR1 MNHNY and CDR2 SVGAGI (reference sequence). CDR3 region: CASSQHLGRRVDTEAFF. In DNA, the CDR3 is TGTGCCAGCAGTCAACATCTAGGGCGGAGGGTCGACACTGAAGCTTTCTTT.

This sequence joins TRBV19 and TRBJ1-5, with 10 bases that match TRBD1. There are 14 residues in the CDR3. CDR1 is LNHDA, CDR2 SQIVND, per germline (reference sequence). Trimming took 4 bases from V and 9 from J; bases not matched to a gene: 6. The CDR3 DNA is TGTGCCAGTAGTAGCGGGACAGGGGAATGGCCCCAGCATTTT. Protein sequence: CASSSGTGEWPQHF. Together with reference TRBV19 and TRBJ1-5, the CDR3 gives the full variable domain: DGGITQSPKYLFRKEGQNVTLSCEQNLNHDAMYWYRQDPGQGLRLIYYSQIVNDFQKGDIAEGYSVSREKKESFPLTVTSAQKNPTAFYLCASSSGTGEWPQHFGDGTRLSIL.

The genes are TRBV7-8 and TRBJ2-3; D perhaps matches TRBD1 (6 bases). The V gene's germline CDR1 is SGHVS and CDR2 FQNEAQ. The V gene lost 5 bases and the J gene lost 2 bases, with 17 bases spanning the gap. This CDR3 has 16 residues. The CDR3 reads CASSDPPDRNTDTQYF. The CDR3 DNA sequence: TGTGCCAGCAGCGACCCGCCCGACAGGAACACAGATACGCAGTATTTT.

This chain uses TRBV18 with TRBJ1-3, with D unclear. Germline V CDR1 and CDR2: KGHSH, LQKENI. The CDR3 extends over 15 amino acids. V shed 3 bases and J shed 1 base, with 10 bases lying between them. DNA of the CDR3: TGTGCCAGCTCACCGATGAGTTCGTCTGGAAACACCATATATTTT. Amino acids: CASSPMSSSGNTIYF.

The chain links TRBV5-4 to TRBJ1-4, with D possibly matching TRBD1 (6 bases). The CDR3 consists of 14 residues. Trimming removed 1 base at V and 8 bases at J, with 12 bases between. Germline V gives CDR1 SGHNT, CDR2 YYREEE (reference sequence). This CDR3 reads CASSLPGVSEKLFF. The DNA of the CDR3 is TGTGCCAGCAGCTTGCCAGGGGTTTCCGAAAAACTGTTTTTT.

The chain carries TRBV5-3 and TRBJ1-1; D unclear. TRBV5-3 is designated an ORF whose function remains uncertain. The V end was cut by 0 bases, the J end by 11 bases, with 8 bases between. CDR3 length equals 11 residues. CDR3 residues: CARSLAGRAFF. In DNA, the CDR3 is TGTGCCAGAAGCTTGGCGGGTAGGGCTTTCTTT.

The chain uses TRBV7-9 and TRBJ2-1; 7 bases fit TRBD2. Trimming cost V 0 bases and J 11 bases; bases outside gene matches: 10. Germline V lookup: CDR1 SEHNR, CDR2 FQNEAQ (reference sequence). The CDR3 has 15 amino acids. CDR3 nucleotide sequence: TGTGCCAGCAGCTTAGCTCTAGCGGCCCCATATAAGCAGTTCTTC. It specifies CASSLALAAPYKQFF.

V is TRBV28 and J is TRBJ1-4; D remains unclear. The CDR3 contains 14 residues. V shed 3 bases and J shed 7 bases, with 12 bases lying between them. Germline V gene sequence: CDR1 MDHEN, CDR2 SYDVKM. CDR3 sequence reads: CASSLRQTTEKLFF. The CDR3 bases are TGTGCCAGCAGTTTGCGGCAGACCACTGAAAAACTGTTTTTT.

The gene calls are TRBV18 and TRBJ1-1, with 7 bases matching TRBD1. The J segment lost 1 base and the V segment lost 6 bases, leaving 8 bases of the junction unmatched. This CDR3 contains 15 residues. CDR1 and CDR2 (germline): KGHSH, LQKENI. The CDR3, as DNA: TGTGCCAGCTCTTTTGGACAGGCGTCGAACACTGAAGCTTTCTTT. Translating it yields CASSFGQASNTEAFF. Full variable domain (outside the CDR3, taken from reference TRBV18 and TRBJ1-1): NAGVMQNPRHLVRRRGQEARLRCSPMKGHSHVYWYRQLPEEGLKFMVYLQKENIIDESGMPKERFSAEFPKEGPSILRIQQVVRGDSAAYFCASSFGQASNTEAFFGQGTRLTVV.

V is TRBV7-8 and J is TRBJ2-5, with 7 bases that match TRBD2. With V trimmed by 4 bases and J by 1 base, 6 bases remained unmatched. In germline, CDR1 is SGHVS, CDR2 FQNEAQ. CDR3 length equals 15 residues. The CDR3 bases are TGTGCCAGCAGCTCCCCCACGGGGGGCCAAGAGACCCAGTACTTC. It codes for CASSSPTGGQETQYF.

The chain links TRBV6-5 to TRBJ1-4; D not resolved. Germline V gives CDR1 MNHEY, CDR2 SVGAGI. V was shortened by 7 bases and J by 4 bases, with 13 bases between the two germline ends. The CDR3 runs 14 residues. The CDR3 spells CASTRFGGNEKLFF. CDR3 coding DNA: TGTGCCAGCACCCGTTTCGGTGGTAATGAAAAACTGTTTTTT.

The J gene is TRBJ1-4, the V gene TRBV5-1; possible D gene TRBD1, 6 bases. CDR3 size: 13 residues. V was shortened by 4 bases and J by 5 bases, with 9 bases between the two germline ends. Germline V gives CDR1 SGHRS, CDR2 YFSETQ. The CDR3 region has the DNA TGCGCCAGCAGCGGTGGACAGAATGAAAAACTGTTTTTT. It yields the protein CASSGGQNEKLFF.

This clone was detected once. V usage is TRBV6-1 and J usage is TRBJ1-2; 8 nucleotides line up with TRBD1. CDR1 and CDR2 (germline): MNHNS, SASEGT. This CDR3 has 17 residues. V lost 2 bases to trimming and J lost 3 bases; unmatched junction nucleotides: 11. This CDR3 reads CASSELRKTGEYYGYTF. CDR3 nucleotides: TGTGCCAGCAGTGAACTCCGTAAGACAGGGGAGTACTATGGCTACACCTTC.